The present T cell receptor (beta chain) was sequenced within a study of cytomegalovirus exposure and HLA in healthy donors. Healthy bone marrow donors made up the cohort. The CDR3 totals 14 residues. Germline values: CDR1 MDHEN, CDR2 SYDVKM. The ends lost 5 bases at V and 4 bases at J; junction bases unmatched: 5. Vbeta (60) and Jbeta (13) primers were used in the PCR. Clones were sequenced by immunoSEQ multiplex PCR, and TCRdb holds only the in-frame ones, with some missing. The table lists over 150,000 clones, approximately 74% of them singletons. Sequenced: PBMCs. The receptor was isolated from a woman in her twenties or thirties in good health and CMV-seronegative. The J gene is TRBJ1-2, the V gene TRBV28; 9 bases are shared with TRBD1. Here the CDR3 reads CASSGGQGTYGYTF. CDR3 nucleotide sequence: TGTGCCAGCAGTGGGGGACAGGGAACCTATGGCTACACCTTC.